These T cell receptor beta chains were read from a single sample in a study of T-cell memory formation after mild COVID-19. TCRdb analysed the 5' RACE reads with MiXCR anew, one entry per CDR3 protein. Counted here are around 310,000 distinct CDR3 sequences, less than 25% occurring once; the ten biggest clones make up around 20%. The sample consisted of PBMCs or a T cell subset sorted from them (not recorded which). The receptors shown here come from a man aged 18 to 35 who had mild COVID-19 (a few samples of this study predate the infection). Cell type and time point are not known. Both conserved end residues are part of each CDR3. D genes are given only for firm matches. The listing skips clone size in some rows; elsewhere it reads once, few, many or a size class.

v_gene	len	abundance	j_gene	d_gene	CDR3nt	CDR3aa
TRBV7-2	15	.	TRBJ2-3	.	TGTGCCAGCAGCCCCGTCCTTGGGGCGGCAGATACGCAGTATTTT	CASSPVLGAADTQYF
TRBV6-5	17	.	TRBJ2-5	TRBD2	TGTGCCAGCAGCCCGGCGATGTTAGCGGGGTACCAAGAGACCCAGTACTTC	CASSPAMLAGYQETQYF
TRBV3-1	17	.	TRBJ2-3	.	TGTGCCAGCAGCCAAGGACGCGGCGGATGGCTAGGGGATACGCAGTATTTT	CASSQGRGGWLGDTQYF
TRBV20-1	10	few	TRBJ2-1	.	TGCAGTGCTACAGACAATGAGCAGTTCTTC	CSATDNEQFF
TRBV7-2	16	few	TRBJ1-1	TRBD1	TGTGCCAGCAGCGAAAGACCAAGGACAGGGGACACTGAAGCTTTCTTT	CASSERPRTGDTEAFF
TRBV5-6	14	.	TRBJ2-1	.	TGTGCCAGCACCCTCCTCCACGGGATGAATGAGCAGTTCTTC	CASTLLHGMNEQFF
TRBV11-2	16	.	TRBJ2-2	.	TGTGCCAGCAGCTTAGGTAGTGGGGCGTACACCGGGGAGCTGTTTTTT	CASSLGSGAYTGELFF
TRBV6-2/TRBV6-3	12	many	TRBJ2-3	.	TGTGCCAGCAGTTACGGCACAGATACGCAGTATTTT	CASSYGTDTQYF
TRBV7-3	15	.	TRBJ2-1	.	TGTGCCAGCAGCCCCGGGGGCTCGAATCGGAATGAGCAGTTCTTC	CASSPGGSNRNEQFF
TRBV12-3/TRBV12-4	12	few	TRBJ1-6	.	TGTGCCAGCAGCCCTGGGCCTTCACCCCTCCACTTT	CASSPGPSPLHF
TRBV11-2	14	.	TRBJ1-2	.	TGTGCCAGCAGCTTAGGCCAGGGAAGGGGCGGCTACACCTTC	CASSLGQGRGGYTF
TRBV5-1	15	.	TRBJ1-5	.	TGCGCCAGCAGCTTGACCGGGAATCCAAGTCAGCCCCAGCATTTT	CASSLTGNPSQPQHF
TRBV12-3/TRBV12-4	14	few	TRBJ2-7	TRBD2	TGTGCCAGCAGCCCTAGCGGATCGACCTACGAGCAGTACTTC	CASSPSGSTYEQYF
TRBV7-6	14	.	TRBJ2-7	.	TGTGCCAGCAGCGCCGGGTCAGAGACTTACGAGCAGTACTTC	CASSAGSETYEQYF
TRBV20-1	12	few	TRBJ1-2	.	TGCAGTGCTCCCGACGCGGGAATCGGCTACACCTTC	CSAPDAGIGYTF
TRBV29-1	15	few	TRBJ2-3	.	TGCAGCGTTGAAGATGCAAGTGGCGGGTTGGATACGCAGTATTTT	CSVEDASGGLDTQYF
TRBV20-1	16	.	TRBJ1-1	.	TGCAGTGCTAGAGGGGGCACAGGGAACATGAACACTGAAGCTTTCTTT	CSARGGTGNMNTEAFF
TRBV10-3	17	few	TRBJ2-2	TRBD2	TGTGCCACCACCCGACTAGCGGGGGACCCGAACACCGGGGAGCTGTTTTTT	CATTRLAGDPNTGELFF
TRBV4-3	15	.	TRBJ2-5	TRBD2	TGCGCCAGCAGCCACGGGACTAGCGGGACGGAGACCCAGTACTTC	CASSHGTSGTETQYF
TRBV7-2	15	.	TRBJ2-7	.	TGTGCCAGCAGCTTAGTCGCCTCCGGTTCCTACGAGCAGTACTTC	CASSLVASGSYEQYF